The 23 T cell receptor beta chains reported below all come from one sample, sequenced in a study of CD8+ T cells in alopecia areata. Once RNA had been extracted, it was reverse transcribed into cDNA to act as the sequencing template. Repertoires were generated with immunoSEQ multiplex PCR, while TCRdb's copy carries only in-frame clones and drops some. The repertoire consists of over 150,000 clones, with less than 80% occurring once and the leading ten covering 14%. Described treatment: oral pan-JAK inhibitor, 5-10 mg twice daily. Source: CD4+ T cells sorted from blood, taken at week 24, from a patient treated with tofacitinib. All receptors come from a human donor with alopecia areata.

CDR3 coding DNA: TGTGCCAGCAGTTACTCCCTAAGCTCCTACAATGAGCAGTTCTTC. It encodes CASSYSLSSYNEQFF. The rearrangement links TRBV6-5 to TRBJ2-1; the D is unclear. Looked up from germline, CDR1 is MNHEY and CDR2 is SVGAGI. CDR3 length equals 15 residues. V lost 0 bases and J lost 0, with 6 bases in between.

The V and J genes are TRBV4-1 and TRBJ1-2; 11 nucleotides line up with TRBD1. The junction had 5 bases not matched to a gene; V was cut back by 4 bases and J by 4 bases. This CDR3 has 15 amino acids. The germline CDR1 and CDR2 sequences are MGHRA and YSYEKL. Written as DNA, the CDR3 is TGCGCCAGCAGCCGCGGACAGGGGGCAGGCTATGGCTACACCTTC. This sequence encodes CASSRGQGAGYGYTF.

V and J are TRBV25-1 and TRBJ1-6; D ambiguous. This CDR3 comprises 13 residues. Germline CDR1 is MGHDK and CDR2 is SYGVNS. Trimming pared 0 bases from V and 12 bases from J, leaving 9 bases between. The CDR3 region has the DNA TGTGCCAGCAGTGAATATAGGGAGTTACCCCTCCACTTT. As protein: CASSEYRELPLHF.

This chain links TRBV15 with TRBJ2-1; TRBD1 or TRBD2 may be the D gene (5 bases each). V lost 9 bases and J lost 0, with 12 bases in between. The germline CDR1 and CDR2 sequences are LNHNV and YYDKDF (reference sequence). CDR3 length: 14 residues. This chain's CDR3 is CATKRGASYNEQFF. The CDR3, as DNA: TGTGCCACAAAACGGGGCGCCTCCTACAATGAGCAGTTCTTC.

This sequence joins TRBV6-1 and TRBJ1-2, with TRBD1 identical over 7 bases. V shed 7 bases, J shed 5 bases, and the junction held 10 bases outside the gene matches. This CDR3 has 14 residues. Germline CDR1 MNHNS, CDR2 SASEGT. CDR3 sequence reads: CASKLTGHSYGYTF. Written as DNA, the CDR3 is TGTGCCAGCAAGCTGACAGGGCATTCATATGGCTACACCTTC.

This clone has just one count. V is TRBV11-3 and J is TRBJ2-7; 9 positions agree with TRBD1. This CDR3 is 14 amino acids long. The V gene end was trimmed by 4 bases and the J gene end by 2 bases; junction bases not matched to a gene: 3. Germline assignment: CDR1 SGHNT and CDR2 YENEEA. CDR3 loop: CASSSGQGPYEQYF. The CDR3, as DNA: TGTGCCAGCAGCTCGGGACAGGGACCCTACGAGCAGTACTTC.

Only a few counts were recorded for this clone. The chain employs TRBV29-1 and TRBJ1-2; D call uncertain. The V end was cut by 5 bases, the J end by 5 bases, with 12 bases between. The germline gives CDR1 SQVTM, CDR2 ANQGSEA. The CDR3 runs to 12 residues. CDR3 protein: CSVRTARYGYTF. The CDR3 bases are TGCAGCGTTCGAACTGCTAGATATGGCTACACCTTC.

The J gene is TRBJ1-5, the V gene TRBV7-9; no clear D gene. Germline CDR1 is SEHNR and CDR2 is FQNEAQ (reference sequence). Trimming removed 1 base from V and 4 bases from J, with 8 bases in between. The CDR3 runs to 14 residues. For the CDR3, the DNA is TGTGCCAGCAGCTTAGGATTTGGGAATCAGCCCCAGCATTTT. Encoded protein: CASSLGFGNQPQHF.

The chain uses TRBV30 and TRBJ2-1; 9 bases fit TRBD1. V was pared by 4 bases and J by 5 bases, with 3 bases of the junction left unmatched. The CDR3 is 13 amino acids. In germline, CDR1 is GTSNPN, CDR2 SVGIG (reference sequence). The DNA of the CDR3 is TGTGCCTGGAACAGGGGGCACGACAATGAGCAGTTCTTC. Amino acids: CAWNRGHDNEQFF.

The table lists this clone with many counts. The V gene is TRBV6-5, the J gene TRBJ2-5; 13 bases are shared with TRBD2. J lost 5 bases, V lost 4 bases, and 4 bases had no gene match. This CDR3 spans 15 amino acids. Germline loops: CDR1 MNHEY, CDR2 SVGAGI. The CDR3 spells CASSWTSGGRETQYF. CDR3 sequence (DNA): TGTGCCAGCAGTTGGACTAGCGGGGGTAGGGAGACCCAGTACTTC.

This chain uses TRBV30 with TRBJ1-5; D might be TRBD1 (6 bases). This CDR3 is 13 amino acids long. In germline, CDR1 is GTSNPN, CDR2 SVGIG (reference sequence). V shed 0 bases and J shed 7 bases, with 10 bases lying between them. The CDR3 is CAWSVQGPQPQHF. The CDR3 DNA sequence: TGTGCCTGGAGTGTACAGGGACCCCAGCCCCAGCATTTT. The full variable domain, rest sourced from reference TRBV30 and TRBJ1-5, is SQTIHQWPATLVQPVGSPLSLECTVEGTSNPNLYWYRQAAGRGLQLLFYSVGIGQISSEVPQNLSASRPQDRQFILSSKKLLLSDSGFYLCAWSVQGPQPQHFGDGTRLSIL.

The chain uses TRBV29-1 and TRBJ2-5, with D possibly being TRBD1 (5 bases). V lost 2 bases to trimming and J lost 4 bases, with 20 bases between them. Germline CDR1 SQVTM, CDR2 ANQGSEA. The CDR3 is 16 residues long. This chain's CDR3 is CSVEYRGLGQGETQYF. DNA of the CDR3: TGCAGCGTTGAATATAGGGGTTTAGGACAAGGAGAGACCCAGTACTTC.

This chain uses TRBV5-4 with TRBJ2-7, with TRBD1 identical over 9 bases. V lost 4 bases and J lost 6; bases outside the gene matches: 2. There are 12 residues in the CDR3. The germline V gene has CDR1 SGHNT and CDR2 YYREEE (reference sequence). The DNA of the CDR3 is TGTGCCAGCAGCCCGGACAGGGGCGAGCAGTACTTC. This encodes CASSPDRGEQYF.

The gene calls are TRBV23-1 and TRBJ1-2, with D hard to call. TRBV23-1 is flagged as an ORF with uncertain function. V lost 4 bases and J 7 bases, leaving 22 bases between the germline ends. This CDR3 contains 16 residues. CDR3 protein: CASSRQARVVESGYTF. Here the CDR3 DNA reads TGCGCCAGCAGTCGTCAAGCAAGGGTAGTGGAGTCTGGCTACACCTTC.

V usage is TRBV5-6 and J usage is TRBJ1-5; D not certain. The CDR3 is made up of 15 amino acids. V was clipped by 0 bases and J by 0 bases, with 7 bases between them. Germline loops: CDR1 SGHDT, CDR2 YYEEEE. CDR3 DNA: TGTGCCAGCAGCTTGGGGGGATATAGCAATCAGCCCCAGCATTTT. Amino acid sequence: CASSLGGYSNQPQHF.

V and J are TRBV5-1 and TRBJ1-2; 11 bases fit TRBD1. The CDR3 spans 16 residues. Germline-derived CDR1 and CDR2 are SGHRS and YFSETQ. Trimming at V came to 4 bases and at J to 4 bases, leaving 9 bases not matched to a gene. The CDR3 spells CASSAGQGAMSYGYTF. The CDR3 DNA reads TGCGCCAGCAGCGCCGGACAGGGGGCGATGTCCTATGGCTACACCTTC.

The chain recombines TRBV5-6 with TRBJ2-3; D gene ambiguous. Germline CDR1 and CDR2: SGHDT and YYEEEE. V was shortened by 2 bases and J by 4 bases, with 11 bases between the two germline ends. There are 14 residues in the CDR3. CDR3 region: CASSFATSADTQYF. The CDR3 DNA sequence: TGTGCCAGCAGCTTTGCCACGAGCGCAGATACGCAGTATTTT.

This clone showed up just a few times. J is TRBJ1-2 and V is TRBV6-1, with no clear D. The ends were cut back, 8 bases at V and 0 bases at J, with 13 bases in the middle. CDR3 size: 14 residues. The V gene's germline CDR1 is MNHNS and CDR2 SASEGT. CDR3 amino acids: CASGVGGTNYGYTF. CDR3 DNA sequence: TGTGCCAGCGGAGTAGGAGGGACTAACTATGGCTACACCTTC.

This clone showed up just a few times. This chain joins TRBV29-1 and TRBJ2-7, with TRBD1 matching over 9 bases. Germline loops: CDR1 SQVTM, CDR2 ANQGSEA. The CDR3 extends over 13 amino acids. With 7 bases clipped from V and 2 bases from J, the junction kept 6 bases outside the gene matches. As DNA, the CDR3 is TGCAGCGCCCGGGGACAGGGTGCCTACGAGCAGTACTTC. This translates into CSARGQGAYEQYF.

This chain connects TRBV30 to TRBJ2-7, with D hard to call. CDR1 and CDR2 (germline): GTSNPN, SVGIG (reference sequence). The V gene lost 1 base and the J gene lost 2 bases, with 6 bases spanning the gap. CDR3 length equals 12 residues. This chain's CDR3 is CAWSGQTYEQYF. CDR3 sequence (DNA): TGTGCCTGGAGTGGCCAGACCTACGAGCAGTACTTC. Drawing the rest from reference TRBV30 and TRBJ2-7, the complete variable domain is SQTIHQWPATLVQPVGSPLSLECTVEGTSNPNLYWYRQAAGRGLQLLFYSVGIGQISSEVPQNLSASRPQDRQFILSSKKLLLSDSGFYLCAWSGQTYEQYFGPGTRLTVT.

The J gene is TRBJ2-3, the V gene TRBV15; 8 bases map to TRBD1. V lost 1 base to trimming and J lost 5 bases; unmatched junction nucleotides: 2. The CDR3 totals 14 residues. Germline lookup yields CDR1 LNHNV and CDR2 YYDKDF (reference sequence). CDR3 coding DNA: TGTGCCACCAGCAGAGGACAGGGGAGAGATACGCAGTATTTT. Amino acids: CATSRGQGRDTQYF.

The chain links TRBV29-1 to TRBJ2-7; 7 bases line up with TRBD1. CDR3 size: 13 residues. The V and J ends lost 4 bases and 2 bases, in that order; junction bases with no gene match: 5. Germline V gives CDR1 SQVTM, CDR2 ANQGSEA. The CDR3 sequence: CSVARGLTYEQYF. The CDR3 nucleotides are TGCAGCGTTGCCAGGGGGTTGACCTACGAGCAGTACTTC.

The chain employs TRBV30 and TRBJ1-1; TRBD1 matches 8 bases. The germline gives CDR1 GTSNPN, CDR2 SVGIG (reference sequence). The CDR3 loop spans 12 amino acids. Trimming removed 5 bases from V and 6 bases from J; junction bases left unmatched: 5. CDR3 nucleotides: TGTGCCTGGGACAGGGGATGGGCTGAAGCTTTCTTT. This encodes CAWDRGWAEAFF.